This T cell receptor (beta chain) was recovered during a study of somatic mutations in cytotoxic T cells in rheumatoid arthritis. From germline, CDR1 is MNHEY and CDR2 SMNVEV (reference sequence). The CDR3 spans 16 residues. V lost 5 bases, J lost 0 bases, and 14 bases lay in between. Assay used: immunoSEQ multiplex PCR; TCRdb lists only in-frame clones, some missing. The sample lists about 14,000 clones, around 74% seen once, with about 15% in the top ten. This clone has just one count. Its target is unknown. Study-wide results and caveats: A slight TRBV07 underrepresentation in rheumatoid arthritis patients was reported without multiple-comparison adjustment. There were about an eighth of the roughly 65 patients in whom the largest CD8+ clone exceeded 20% of CD8+ cells.

The chain joins TRBV27 to TRBJ1-3, with D tentatively TRBD1 (5 bases). The receptor's source is an adult with rheumatoid arthritis. The sequenced material came from CD8+ T cells sorted from blood. CDR3 DNA sequence: TGTGCCAGCAGTCCATGGCCAGGGCACTCTGGAAACACCATATATTTT. This codes for CASSPWPGHSGNTIYF.